This T cell receptor beta chain was obtained from a study of beta chain features in type 1 diabetes. Study as a whole: Fewer than 140,000,000 sorted cells were examined across all samples. General study findings and limits: Diminished insertions and augmented deletions at VDJ junctions characterized type 1 diabetes patients. Any HLA effect on TCRB rearrangement was left unresolved by small sub-analyses. Patients with Type 1 diabetes showed moderately but significantly shorter TCRB CDR3s in all four CD4+ subsets.

The CDR3 has 15 residues. The trim removed 5 bases at V and 4 bases at J, leaving 8 bases unmatched. CDR1 is SGHTA, CDR2 FQGNSA, per germline. Expressed TCRB transcripts were sequenced because the isolated RNA had all been reverse transcribed beforehand. Deep immunoSEQ sequencing covered naive, central memory and regulatory T cell samples. Assay used: immunoSEQ multiplex PCR; TCRdb lists only in-frame clones, some missing. The table shows about 160,000 clones, with 8% to 9.5% occurring only once. For this clone: As yet, its antigen is unknown.

The TCR originated in a woman between 18 and 29 years old with type 1 diabetes. The V call is TRBV7-2, the J call TRBJ2-3, with 8 bases aligning to TRBD1. The sample comprised central memory CD4+ T cells from blood. Written as DNA, the CDR3 is TGTGCCAGCAGCGTACGACAGGGGAATGCAGATACGCAGTATTTT. Translated: CASSVRQGNADTQYF.